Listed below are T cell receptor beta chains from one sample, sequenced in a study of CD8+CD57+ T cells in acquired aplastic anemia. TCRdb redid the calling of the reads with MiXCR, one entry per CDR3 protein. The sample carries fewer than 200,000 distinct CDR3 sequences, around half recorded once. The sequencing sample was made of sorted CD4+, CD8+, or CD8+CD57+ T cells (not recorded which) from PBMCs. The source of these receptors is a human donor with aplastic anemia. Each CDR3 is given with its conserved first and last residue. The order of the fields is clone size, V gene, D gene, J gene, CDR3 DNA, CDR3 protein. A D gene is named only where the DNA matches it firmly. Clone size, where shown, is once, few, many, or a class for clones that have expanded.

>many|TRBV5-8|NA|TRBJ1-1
TGTGCCAGCAGCTTGGGGCCCCTGGGTGAAGCTTTCTTT
CASSLGPLGEAFF
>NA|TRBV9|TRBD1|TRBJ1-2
TGTGCCAGCAGCGCAGGGGGCTCGGCTAACTATGGCTACACCTTC
CASSAGGSANYGYTF
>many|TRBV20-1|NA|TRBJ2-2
TGCAGTGCTAGACAGCTTAACACCGGGGAGCTGTTTTTT
CSARQLNTGELFF
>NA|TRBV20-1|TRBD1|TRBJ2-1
TGCAGTGCTAGCCGAGACAGGGAATTAGCTGAGCAGTTCTTC
CSASRDRELAEQFF
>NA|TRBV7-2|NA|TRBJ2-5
TGTGCCAGCAGCCCGGGACTTCGAGAGACCCAGTACTTC
CASSPGLRETQYF
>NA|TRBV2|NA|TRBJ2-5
TGTGCCAGCAGTGAATCCCATAGCAATCAGCCCCAGTACTTC
CASSESHSNQPQYF
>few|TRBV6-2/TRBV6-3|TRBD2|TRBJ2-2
TGTGCCAGCAGCTTAACTAGCGGGGGTAGCACCGGGGAGCTGTTTTTT
CASSLTSGGSTGELFF
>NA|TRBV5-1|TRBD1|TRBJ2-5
TGCGCCAGCAGCCTAGGACAGGCGCTAGGGGAGACCCAGTACTTC
CASSLGQALGETQYF
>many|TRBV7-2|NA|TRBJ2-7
TGTGCCAGCAGTTCAGACACCACCTACGAGCAGTACTTC
CASSSDTTYEQYF
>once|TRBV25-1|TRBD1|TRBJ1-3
TGTGCCAGCAGTTCACCAGGACAGGGATGGGGAAACACCATATATTTT
CASSSPGQGWGNTIYF
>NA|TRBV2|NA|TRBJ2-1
TGTGCCAGCAAGGCAGGGAGCTCCTACAATGAGCAGTTCTTC
CASKAGSSYNEQFF
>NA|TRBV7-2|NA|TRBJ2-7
TGTGCCAGCAGCTCCCCGGGGGCCTACGGGCAGTACTTC
CASSSPGAYGQYF
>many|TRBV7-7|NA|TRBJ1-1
TGTGCTAGCAGCTTAGTCGACCCGTCGAACACTGAAGCTTTCTTT
CASSLVDPSNTEAFF
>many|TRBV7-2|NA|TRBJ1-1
TGTGCCAGCAGCTCCAGATCCGGGGTAGGTTTCACTGAAGCTTTCTTT
CASSSRSGVGFTEAFF
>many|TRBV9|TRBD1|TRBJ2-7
TGTGCCAGCAGCTCCCGCCCGGGACAGGCTTTTCCGTACGAGCAGTACTTC
CASSSRPGQAFPYEQYF
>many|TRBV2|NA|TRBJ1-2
TGTGCCAGCGGACTGACAGTGCAGTCCATCCTTAACTATGGCTACACCTTC
CASGLTVQSILNYGYTF
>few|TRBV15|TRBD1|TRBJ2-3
TGTGCCACCAGCAGTGGGACAGGGGACACAGATACGCAGTATTTT
CATSSGTGDTDTQYF
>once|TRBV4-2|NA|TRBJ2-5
TGTGCCAGCAGCCTCGATAGGACGGTCCAAGAGACCCAGTACTTC
CASSLDRTVQETQYF
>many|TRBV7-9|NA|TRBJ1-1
TGTGCCAGCAGCAAATATCACACCAACACTGAAGCTTTCTTT
CASSKYHTNTEAFF
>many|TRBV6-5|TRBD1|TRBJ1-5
TGTGCCAGCAGTTACTCGACAGGGGATCAGCCCCAGCATTTT
CASSYSTGDQPQHF
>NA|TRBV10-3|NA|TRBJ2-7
TGTGCCACCGCCTCAACGGGCGAAACCTACGAGCAGTACTTC
CATASTGETYEQYF
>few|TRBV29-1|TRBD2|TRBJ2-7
TGCAGCGCCTTGAAGCGGGAGGGTAACGAGCAGTACTTC
CSALKREGNEQYF
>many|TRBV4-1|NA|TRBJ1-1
TGCGCCAGCAGCGGCAACCGGGACTCCTATGTGGCTTTCTTT
CASSGNRDSYVAFF
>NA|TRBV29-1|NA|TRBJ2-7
TGCAGCGTTGAGGTCCTCTACGAGCAGTACTTC
CSVEVLYEQYF
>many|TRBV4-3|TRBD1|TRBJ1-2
TGCGCCAGCAGCCAAGAGGACAGGAACTATGGCTACACCTTC
CASSQEDRNYGYTF
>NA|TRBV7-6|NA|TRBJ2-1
TGTGCCAGCAGCCTCCTAAGCCGCCCCAATGAGCAGTTCTTC
CASSLLSRPNEQFF
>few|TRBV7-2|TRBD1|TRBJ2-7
TGTGCCAGCAGCCCGGACAGGGGCCCGCGGGAGCAGTACTTC
CASSPDRGPREQYF
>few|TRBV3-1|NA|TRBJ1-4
TGTGCCAGCAGCCAAGAGCGACAGGCGGGGGAAAAACTGTTTTTT
CASSQERQAGEKLFF
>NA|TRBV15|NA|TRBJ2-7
TGTGCCACCAGCACAACACGCAACAGGACCTACGAGCAGTACTTC
CATSTTRNRTYEQYF
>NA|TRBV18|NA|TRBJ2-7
TGTGCCAGCTCACTGGAGCGACTACGGAGCTCCTACGAGCAGTACTTC
CASSLERLRSSYEQYF
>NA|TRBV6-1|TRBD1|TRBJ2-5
TGTGCCAGCACCGGGACAGGGGAAGAGACCCAGTACTTC
CASTGTGEETQYF
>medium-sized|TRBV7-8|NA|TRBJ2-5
TGTGCCAGCAGCCCAGGGGTCCGGGAGACCCAGTACTTC
CASSPGVRETQYF
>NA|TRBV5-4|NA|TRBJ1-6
TGTGCCAGCAGCTTACCAGGATTAGATTCACCCCTCCACTTT
CASSLPGLDSPLHF
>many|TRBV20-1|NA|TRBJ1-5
TGCAGTGCTCGTCCAGGGAGTGGCAATCAGCCCCAGCATTTT
CSARPGSGNQPQHF
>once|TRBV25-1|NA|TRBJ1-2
TGTGCCAGCTCACCCTCAGCGACAGGTTCTACAGATTCGGATGGCTACACCTTC
CASSPSATGSTDSDGYTF
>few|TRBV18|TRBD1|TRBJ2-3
TGTGCCAGCTCACCCGCACCGGGACAGGCTATTACGCAGTATTTT
CASSPAPGQAITQYF
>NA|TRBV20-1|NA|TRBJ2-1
TGCAGTGCTGGAGACCCCGCTCGGGGTAGCGAGGAGCAGTTCTTC
CSAGDPARGSEEQFF
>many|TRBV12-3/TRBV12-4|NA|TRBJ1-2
TGTGCCAGCAGTTTAGCTCGGGGACGGGGCTACACCTTC
CASSLARGRGYTF
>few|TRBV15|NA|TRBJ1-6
TGTGCCACCAGCAGAGGACAGCCTAATTCACCCCTCCACTTT
CATSRGQPNSPLHF
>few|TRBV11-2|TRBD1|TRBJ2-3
TGTGCCAGCAGCTTCAGTGGGACAGGGGTCCCAGATACGCAGTATTTT
CASSFSGTGVPDTQYF
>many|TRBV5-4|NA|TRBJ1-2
TGTGCCAGCAGCCACGGGGAGGCGGTGAGGACTCACACCTTC
CASSHGEAVRTHTF
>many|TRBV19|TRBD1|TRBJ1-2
TGTGCCAGTTTAGCGGCTGGGACAGGGGACGGTGGCTACACCTTC
CASLAAGTGDGGYTF
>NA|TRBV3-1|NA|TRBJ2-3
TGTGCCAGCAGCTCCTCCAGGGCGGCTAGCACAGATACGCAGTATTTT
CASSSSRAASTDTQYF
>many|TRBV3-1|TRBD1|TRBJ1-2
TGTGCCAGCAGCCAATCGGGACAGGGTTTTGGCTACACCTTC
CASSQSGQGFGYTF